This is a list of T cell receptor beta chains from one sample in a study of cytomegalovirus exposure and HLA in healthy donors. Here immunoSEQ multiplex PCR was the method, and the copy in TCRdb shows in-frame clones only, minus some. This table has approximately 130,000 clones, approximately 79% appearing once. Sample: PBMCs. These receptor sequences come from a man in his fifties in good health and CMV-seropositive. Both conserved end residues are part of each CDR3. The D gene is left open where the match is weak. Expanded clones get a size class; other rows say once, few or many, or leave the size out.

TRBD2	TRBV6-1	-	TRBJ2-2	CASSAVAGDTGELFF	TGTGCCAGCAGTGCGGTAGCGGGGGACACCGGGGAGCTGTTTTTT
-	TRBV29-1	once	TRBJ2-7	CSVLGQSSYEQYF	TGCAGCGTACTCGGACAGTCCTCCTACGAGCAGTACTTC
TRBD1	TRBV29-1	-	TRBJ2-5	CSVGRTGTDQETQYF	TGCAGCGTCGGCCGCACCGGGACAGATCAAGAGACCCAGTACTTC
-	TRBV10-1	-	TRBJ2-6	CASRVIDRSPTGANVLTF	TGCGCCAGCAGAGTCATCGACAGATCCCCCACTGGGGCCAACGTCCTGACTTTC
-	TRBV6-1	-	TRBJ1-5	CASSGWGGEPQHF	TGTGCCAGCAGTGGATGGGGGGGAGAACCCCAGCATTTT
TRBD1	TRBV11-3	few	TRBJ2-7	CASSSQGGPYEQYF	TGTGCCAGCAGCTCACAGGGGGGACCCTACGAGCAGTACTTC
TRBD1	TRBV27	-	TRBJ2-4	CASSPGQGNPNIQYF	TGTGCCAGCAGTCCGGGACAGGGAAATCCGAACATTCAGTACTTC
-	TRBV7-3	few	TRBJ1-1	CASSLTRLDEAFF	TGTGCCAGCAGCTTAACGAGGTTGGATGAAGCTTTCTTT
TRBD1	TRBV10-3	once	TRBJ1-2	CAPVPYPRQGKDYGYTF	TGTGCCCCGGTCCCGTACCCTAGACAGGGGAAAGACTATGGCTACACCTTC
-	TRBV18	-	TRBJ1-5	CASSPGSGSNQPQHF	TGTGCCAGCTCACCAGGCTCTGGTAGCAATCAGCCCCAGCATTTT
-	TRBV12-5	-	TRBJ1-4	CASGFGLGVEKLFF	TGTGCTAGTGGTTTTGGCCTGGGAGTGGAAAAACTGTTTTTT
-	TRBV25-1	-	TRBJ2-5	CASSEWGGGRETQYF	TGTGCCAGCAGTGAATGGGGCGGGGGCCGGGAGACCCAGTACTTC
-	TRBV27	-	TRBJ2-2	CASSFGHTTGTGELFF	TGTGCCAGCAGTTTTGGACATACGACGGGCACCGGGGAGCTGTTTTTT
TRBD1	TRBV18	-	TRBJ2-3	CASSPSARGHGTDTQYF	TGTGCCAGCTCACCTTCGGCTAGGGGGCATGGCACAGATACGCAGTATTTT
TRBD1	TRBV11-2	few	TRBJ1-1	CASRHRGLFDTEAFF	TGTGCCAGCAGACACAGGGGGCTCTTCGACACTGAAGCTTTCTTT
-	TRBV14	-	TRBJ2-1	CASSQNIGTRADEQFF	TGTGCCAGCAGCCAAAACATCGGGACTCGCGCCGATGAGCAGTTCTTC
-	TRBV27	once	TRBJ2-1	CASSLGMGEDNEQFF	TGTGCCAGCAGTTTAGGGATGGGGGAGGACAATGAGCAGTTCTTC
TRBD2	TRBV28	few	TRBJ2-7	CASSSLAGVNYEQYF	TGTGCCAGCAGCTCCCTAGCGGGGGTTAACTACGAGCAGTACTTC
TRBD1	TRBV7-2	-	TRBJ1-2	CASSLVGTGAVGYTF	TGTGCCAGCAGCTTAGTAGGGACAGGGGCTGTTGGCTACACCTTC
TRBD1	TRBV5-1	-	TRBJ2-1	CASSSGTGNGNEQFF	TGCGCCAGCAGCTCCGGGACAGGGAATGGGAATGAGCAGTTCTTC
-	TRBV13	-	TRBJ2-5	CASSFVGRGQETQYF	TGTGCCAGCAGCTTCGTGGGAAGGGGCCAAGAGACCCAGTACTTC
-	TRBV4-2	-	TRBJ1-2	CASSSTGRATNYGYTF	TGTGCCAGCAGCTCGACAGGCAGGGCGACTAACTATGGCTACACCTTC
TRBD1	TRBV6-1	-	TRBJ2-3	CASSAGTVDADTQYF	TGTGCCAGCAGCGCCGGGACAGTCGACGCAGATACGCAGTATTTT
-	TRBV7-2	-	TRBJ1-4	CASSLGGQKNEKLFF	TGTGCCAGCAGCTTAGGTGGACAGAAGAATGAAAAACTGTTTTTT
-	TRBV19	few	TRBJ2-1	CASSPWAGQYNEQFF	TGTGCCAGTAGTCCATGGGCAGGGCAATACAATGAGCAGTTCTTC
-	TRBV5-6	-	TRBJ1-2	CASRLGQGVVYGYTF	TGTGCCAGCAGATTAGGGCAGGGTGTCGTCTATGGCTACACCTTC
-	TRBV19	-	TRBJ1-3	CASSIDRNSGNTIYF	TGTGCCAGTAGTATCGACAGAAACTCTGGAAACACCATATATTTT
TRBD1	TRBV5-6	-	TRBJ2-5	CASSLGQAETQYF	TGTGCCAGCAGCCTCGGACAGGCGGAGACCCAGTACTTC
TRBD1	TRBV4-2	few	TRBJ2-7	CASSQQGQSGEQYF	TGTGCCAGCAGCCAACAGGGACAGAGCGGCGAGCAGTACTTC
TRBD1	TRBV7-9	-	TRBJ1-6	CASSPTGVSPLHF	TGTGCCAGCAGCCCGACAGGGGTTTCACCCCTCCACTTT
TRBD1	TRBV7-8	-	TRBJ2-7	CASSSFGTGPYEQYF	TGTGCCAGCAGCTCCTTCGGGACAGGGCCCTACGAGCAGTACTTC
TRBD2	TRBV29-1	-	TRBJ2-7	CSASTSGAYEQYF	TGCAGCGCCTCGACTAGCGGAGCCTACGAGCAGTACTTC
-	TRBV5-5	-	TRBJ2-5	CASSLLSSQETQYF	TGTGCCAGCAGCTTGTTGTCCAGCCAAGAGACCCAGTACTTC
TRBD1	TRBV27	once	TRBJ2-5	CASSLTGIETQYF	TGTGCCAGCAGTTTGACAGGGATCGAGACCCAGTACTTC
-	TRBV6-5	once	TRBJ2-1	CASRPTGSHEQFF	TGTGCCAGCAGACCAACAGGGTCCCATGAGCAGTTCTTC
-	TRBV5-1	-	TRBJ1-2	CASSLDSGQDGYTF	TGCGCCAGCAGCTTGGATTCAGGGCAAGATGGCTACACCTTC
-	TRBV7-9	-	TRBJ2-1	CASSLTGSYNEQFF	TGTGCCAGCAGCTTAACGGGCTCCTACAATGAGCAGTTCTTC
-	TRBV9	-	TRBJ2-3	CANSAGKGGTDTQYF	TGTGCCAACAGCGCCGGGAAGGGGGGCACAGATACGCAGTATTTT
-	TRBV15	-	TRBJ1-4	CATSRALRSRTASTNEKLFF	TGTGCCACCAGCAGGGCCCTCCGTTCACGCACCGCATCAACTAATGAAAAACTGTTTTTT
TRBD2	TRBV19	once	TRBJ2-1	CASSRTSGGYDNEQFF	TGTGCCAGTAGTAGGACTAGCGGGGGCTACGACAATGAGCAGTTCTTC
TRBD2	TRBV6-1	-	TRBJ2-1	CATGGETIHNEQFF	TGTGCCACCGGGGGGGAGACTATTCACAATGAGCAGTTCTTC
TRBD2	TRBV28	once	TRBJ2-1	CASITGTRNRNEQFF	TGTGCCAGCATTACCGGGACTAGGAACCGCAATGAGCAGTTCTTC
-	TRBV29-1	-	TRBJ1-1	CSHNGQLMNTEAFF	TGCAGCCATAACGGACAGCTCATGAACACTGAAGCTTTCTTT
TRBD2	TRBV11-3	-	TRBJ2-7	CASSSPWKRRESSEQYF	TGTGCCAGCAGCTCCCCTTGGAAGAGGCGGGAGTCCAGCGAGCAGTACTTC
-	TRBV5-5	-	TRBJ2-1	CASSSVRGSYNEQFF	TGTGCCAGCAGCTCTGTGCGGGGCTCCTACAATGAGCAGTTCTTC
-	TRBV6-4	-	TRBJ1-2	CASSPEESYGYTF	TGTGCCAGCAGTCCCGAAGAGAGCTATGGCTACACCTTC
TRBD1	TRBV29-1	-	TRBJ2-7	CSVEEGDRANYEQYF	TGCAGCGTTGAAGAAGGGGACAGGGCTAACTACGAGCAGTACTTC
-	TRBV5-4	-	TRBJ2-2	CASSLAGNTGELFF	TGTGCCAGCAGCTTGGCCGGGAACACCGGGGAGCTGTTTTTT
-	TRBV5-6	-	TRBJ2-5	CASSSPGGMRETQYF	TGTGCCAGCAGCTCACCAGGGGGGATGCGAGAGACCCAGTACTTC
-	TRBV5-1	few	TRBJ1-3	CASSLDSSGNTIYF	TGCGCCAGCAGCTTAGATAGCTCTGGAAACACCATATATTTT
-	TRBV19	few	TRBJ1-1	CASSVTGQNTEAFF	TGTGCCAGTAGTGTGACCGGACAGAACACTGAAGCTTTCTTT
-	TRBV27	-	TRBJ1-5	CASRGDWNPNQPQHF	TGTGCCAGCAGGGGAGACTGGAATCCCAATCAGCCCCAGCATTTT
-	TRBV7-9	-	TRBJ2-1	CSSSLLDSYNEQFF	TGTTCCAGCAGCTTACTAGATTCCTACAATGAGCAGTTCTTC
-	TRBV6-1	-	TRBJ2-1	CASSEVGGDGEQFF	TGTGCCAGCAGTGAAGTAGGGGGAGACGGTGAGCAGTTCTTC